This TCR beta chain appears in the sequencing data of a study of OX40 agonist ivuxolimab in advanced cancers. Study findings and constraints: Specificity for antigen went undetermined in the expanded peripheral T cells.

This clone was counted a few times. Its antigen is not identified. Deletions cut 6 bases from V and 5 bases from J, with 15 bases between. The length of the CDR3 is 14 residues. Germline CDR1 reads MNHEY; CDR2 reads SVGAGI. Sequencing used immunoSEQ multiplex PCR; TCRdb keeps in-frame clones, though not all of them. The table lists roughly 66,000 clones, around 86% of them singletons. The sequence derives from an adult with an advanced solid tumor such as melanoma, head and neck, liver or kidney cancer. The material was CD4+ or CD8+ T cells sorted from blood, obtained in a trial of the OX40 agonist ivuxolimab. The J gene is TRBJ2-3, the V gene TRBV6-5; a weak D match, TRBD2 (6 bases). Written as DNA, the CDR3 is TGTGCCAGCAGGGCGGGGTCGTCCAGAGATACGCAGTATTTT. Translating gives CASRAGSSRDTQYF.